This T cell receptor beta chain was sequenced for a study of control samples from healthy donors and cancer patients. Libraries were prepared by immunoSEQ multiplex PCR; TCRdb keeps only in-frame clonotypes and omits some of them. The table shows some 100,000 clones, with 85% to 90% occurring only once. V dropped 4 bases and J dropped 3; count of bases not matched to a gene: 8. The germline V gene has CDR1 SGDLS and CDR2 YYNGEE. The CDR3 contains 16 residues. This TCR was recovered from a woman between 50 and 59 years old in good health. The sequencing sample was made of blood. The chain recombines TRBV9 with TRBJ2-1; 9 bases agree with TRBD1. The CDR3 DNA follows: TGTGCCAGCAGCCCTAAACAGGGGGCGGTCTACAATGAGCAGTTCTTC. Translation: CASSPKQGAVYNEQFF.